The clone carrying this TCR beta chain was found a few times. After removal of 2 bases from V and 5 bases from J, the junction contained 3 bases not matched to a gene. Germline CDR1 is LNHDA and CDR2 is SQIVND (reference sequence). The CDR3 loop spans 14 amino acids. This record belongs to a study of patients and donors after allogeneic stem cell transplantation. TCRdb redid the calling of the RT-PCR reads with MiXCR, one entry per CDR3 protein. Among roughly 940,000 distinct CDR3 sequences listed, about 20% were seen once. This chain uses TRBV19 with TRBJ2-7; 10 nucleotides line up with TRBD1. This TCR was sampled from a human donor who was either an allogeneic HSCT recipient or a stem cell or donor lymphocyte infusion donor (not recorded which). It is not recorded whose cells these are; they may come from a transplant donor. Sample: blood, either unsorted or a sorted T cell fraction (not recorded which). The CDR3 DNA follows: TGTGCCAGTAGTATATTTGGGACAGGGGACGAGCAGTACTTC. Translation gives CASSIFGTGDEQYF.